This TCR beta chain comes out of a study of T-cell reconstitution after alpha-beta-depleted transplantation in children. This clonotype has at least ten counts. V lost 5 bases and J lost 4, with 12 bases in between. CDR3 length: 13 amino acids. Germline CDR1 and CDR2: DFQATT and SNEGSKA (reference sequence). Unique molecular identifiers were used to barcode this TCRbeta library. One entry per CDR3 protein results from TCRdb running MiXCR on the PCR reads. The profile shows 200,000 to 300,000 distinct CDR3 sequences, 12% of them singletons. This TCR came from a human donor who donated a stem cell graft to a child with acute lymphoblastic leukemia. This specimen consisted of PBMCs from the stem cell graft donor, obtained from the stem cell graft. This sequence joins TRBV20-1 and TRBJ2-1; D gene uncertain. The CDR3 bases are TGCAGTGCTTACCCCCCAGCTTACAATGAGCAGTTCTTC. Protein product: CSAYPPAYNEQFF.